Below are 27 T cell receptor beta chains sequenced from a single sample in a study of blood T cell repertoires in COVID-19. Assay used: immunoSEQ multiplex PCR; TCRdb lists only in-frame clones, some missing. This sample has roughly 310,000 clones, with roughly 90% found just once. The sequencing sample was made of peripheral blood. Every receptor here comes from a woman in her thirties with COVID-19, enrolled during active disease.

The chain joins TRBV30 to TRBJ2-2; TRBD1 aligns across 7 bases. This CDR3 has 13 amino acids. With 5 bases clipped from V and 6 bases from J, the junction kept 6 bases outside the gene matches. From germline, CDR1 is GTSNPN and CDR2 SVGIG (reference sequence). Written as DNA, the CDR3 is TGTGCCTGGGCCCTTACAGGGGCCGGGGAGCTGTTTTTT. It translates to CAWALTGAGELFF. The full variable domain, completed using reference TRBV30 and TRBJ2-2, is SQTIHQWPATLVQPVGSPLSLECTVEGTSNPNLYWYRQAAGRGLQLLFYSVGIGQISSEVPQNLSASRPQDRQFILSSKKLLLSDSGFYLCAWALTGAGELFFGEGSRLTVL.

This chain joins TRBV5-1 and TRBJ2-5; 7 bases line up with TRBD1. CDR1 is SGHRS, CDR2 YFSETQ, per germline. Trimming took 2 bases from V and 5 from J; bases not matched to a gene: 6. The CDR3 has 14 amino acids. The DNA for the CDR3 is TGCGCCAGCAGCTTAGGGGGCTCCACCGAGACCCAGTACTTC. It encodes CASSLGGSTETQYF.

The chain carries TRBV2 and TRBJ2-3; 8 nucleotides match TRBD1. Germline loops: CDR1 SNHLY, CDR2 FYNNEI. V lost 4 bases and J lost 0; bases outside the gene matches: 15. This CDR3 is built from 19 residues. CDR3 amino acids: CASSVLAVQGAGSTDTQYF. The CDR3 coding sequence is TGTGCCAGCAGTGTATTGGCAGTGCAGGGGGCCGGAAGCACAGATACGCAGTATTTT.

This clone has more than one count but fewer than ten. The V gene is TRBV5-6, the J gene TRBJ1-1, with 10 bases lining up with TRBD1. With 3 bases clipped from V and 4 bases from J, the junction kept 12 bases outside the gene matches. CDR1 and CDR2 from the germline V gene are SGHDT and YYEEEE. This CDR3 is 17 amino acids long. The CDR3 here is CASSYGRGQGSSTEAFF. The CDR3 nucleotides are TGTGCCAGCAGCTACGGTAGGGGACAGGGGAGTAGCACTGAAGCTTTCTTT. The whole variable domain, remainder taken from reference TRBV5-6 and TRBJ1-1, is DAGVTQSPTHLIKTRGQQVTLRCSPKSGHDTVSWYQQALGQGPQFIFQYYEEEERQRGNFPDRFSGHQFPNYSSELNVNALLLGDSALYLCASSYGRGQGSSTEAFFGQGTRLTVV.

The V gene is TRBV28, the J gene TRBJ1-2, with D tentatively TRBD1 (5 bases). Trimming took 3 bases from V and 3 from J, leaving 8 bases between them. Germline assignment: CDR1 MDHEN and CDR2 SYDVKM. The CDR3 sequence is 13 residues long. The DNA of the CDR3 is TGTGCCAGCAGTTTCCGGGGGTACTATGGCTACACCTTC. Its protein is CASSFRGYYGYTF.

The chain couples TRBV2 to TRBJ1-5, with D unclear. V lost 2 bases and J 3 bases, leaving 11 bases between the germline ends. Per germline, CDR1 SNHLY and CDR2 FYNNEI. The CDR3 extends over 15 amino acids. CDR3 bases: TGTGCCAGCAGTGAAATTTTGGCAGACAATCAGCCCCAGCATTTT. Translated: CASSEILADNQPQHF.

The CDR3 region is CASSQGTGGNDPEAFF. CDR3 in DNA: TGTGCCAGCAGCCAAGGGACAGGGGGCAACGACCCTGAAGCTTTCTTT. The rearrangement joins TRBV3-1 (or the pseudogene TRBV3-2) to TRBJ1-1; TRBD1 matches 11 bases. CDR3 length: 16 amino acids. The germline V gene has CDR1 LGHDT and CDR2 YNNKEL (reference sequence). J lost 6 bases, V lost 1 base, and 7 bases had no gene match.

The chain links TRBV18 to TRBJ1-1, with 9 bases identical to TRBD1. V dropped 4 bases and J dropped 5; count of bases not matched to a gene: 8. CDR3 length equals 15 residues. Germline CDR1 and CDR2: KGHSH and LQKENI. The CDR3 sequence is CASSRDRDGITEAFF. The CDR3 DNA follows: TGTGCCAGCTCACGGGACAGGGACGGTATAACTGAAGCTTTCTTT.

Written as DNA, the CDR3 is TGTGCCTGGAGTGGGGGAGGGGGGGAGACCCAGTACTTC. This encodes CAWSGGGGETQYF. The chain uses TRBV30 and TRBJ2-5; D is perhaps TRBD2 (7 bases). Germline loops: CDR1 GTSNPN, CDR2 SVGIG (reference sequence). With 1 base removed from V and 5 bases from J, the gap between germline ends came to 11 bases. The CDR3 covers 13 residues.

V usage is TRBV2 and J usage is TRBJ2-2, with D uncertain. Trimming took 4 bases from V and 8 from J, leaving 11 bases between them. CDR3 length: 13 amino acids. Germline V CDR1 and CDR2: SNHLY, FYNNEI. Here the CDR3 DNA reads TGTGCCAGCAGTGTTAGAGGCCAAGGGGAGCTGTTTTTT. Protein sequence: CASSVRGQGELFF. Looking up the rest from reference TRBV2 and TRBJ2-2 gives the full variable domain: EPEVTQTPSHQVTQMGQEVILRCVPISNHLYFYWYRQILGQKVEFLVSFYNNEISEKSEIFDDQFSVERPDGSNFTLKIRSTKLEDSAMYFCASSVRGQGELFFGEGSRLTVL.

Written as DNA, the CDR3 is TGTGCCAGCAGCTTAGTGGGGGACAGGGCCTACGAGCAGTACTTC. It yields the protein CASSLVGDRAYEQYF. V and J are TRBV7-4 and TRBJ2-7; 9 nucleotides match TRBD1. The CDR3 has 15 residues. Trimming took 1 base from V and 2 from J; bases not matched to a gene: 3. In germline, CDR1 is SGHVT, CDR2 SQSDAQ.

The gene calls are TRBV19 and TRBJ2-3; no reliable D call. The germline V gene encodes CDR1 LNHDA and CDR2 SQIVND (reference sequence). This CDR3 is 16 amino acids long. Trimming left V 2 bases short and J 0 bases short, with 12 bases between. As DNA, the CDR3 is TGTGCCAGTAGTATATTGGGCAGCCCTAGCACAGATACGCAGTATTTT. Protein: CASSILGSPSTDTQYF.

The rearrangement links TRBV3-1 (or the pseudogene TRBV3-2) to TRBJ1-3; unclear D gene. The V gene's germline CDR1 is LGHDT and CDR2 YNNKEL (reference sequence). With 0 bases removed from V and 0 bases from J, the gap between germline ends came to 12 bases. The CDR3 extends over 17 amino acids. The CDR3 bases are TGTGCCAGCAGCCAAGATATCCCCCTACTCTCTGGAAACACCATATATTTT. Translating gives CASSQDIPLLSGNTIYF.

This chain connects TRBV18 to TRBJ1-1, with D perhaps TRBD1 (5 bases). Germline CDR1 reads KGHSH; CDR2 reads LQKENI. Trimming removed 3 bases at V and 6 bases at J, with 8 bases between. The CDR3 covers 12 residues. The CDR3 is CASSPDTPEAFF. The CDR3 nucleotides are TGTGCCAGCTCACCGGACACCCCTGAAGCTTTCTTT.

This CDR3 is CASSPSRGKETQYF. The CDR3, as DNA: TGTGCCAGCAGCCCTTCGCGGGGAAAAGAGACCCAGTACTTC. J is TRBJ2-5 and V is TRBV7-9; possible D gene TRBD2, 6 bases. Trimming took off 5 bases at V and 3 bases at J, with 13 bases between the two ends. CDR3 size: 14 residues. Germline V gene lookup returns CDR1 SEHNR and CDR2 FQNEAQ (reference sequence).

This chain connects TRBV25-1 to TRBJ2-7; 9 bases align to TRBD1. J gave up 1 base and V 2 bases, and 3 bases lay outside the gene matches. Germline CDR1 and CDR2: MGHDK and SYGVNS. CDR3 size: 15 residues. Written as DNA, the CDR3 is TGTGCCAGCAGTGAACGGGGACAGGGTTCCTACGAGCAGTACTTC. This sequence encodes CASSERGQGSYEQYF.

This chain joins TRBV11-2 and TRBJ1-6; TRBD1 matches 7 bases. The CDR3 is 15 residues long. V trimming: 3 bases; J trimming: 7 bases; junction bases outside the gene matches: 6. Germline values: CDR1 SGHAT, CDR2 FQNNGV. The CDR3 loop reads CASSLGDRQNSPLHF. The DNA for the CDR3 is TGTGCCAGCAGCTTGGGGGACAGACAGAATTCACCCCTCCACTTT.

The rearrangement uses TRBV19 and TRBJ1-1; 11 bases align to TRBD1. The CDR3 length is 17 residues. The V gene end was trimmed by 5 bases and the J gene end by 1 base; junction bases not matched to a gene: 9. CDR1 and CDR2 (germline): LNHDA, SQIVND (reference sequence). As DNA, the CDR3 is TGTGCCAGTAGTCCGCCGGGACAGGGGGGGAAGAACACTGAAGCTTTCTTT. Protein: CASSPPGQGGKNTEAFF.

V is TRBV15 and J is TRBJ1-5; D is undetermined. Germline loops: CDR1 LNHNV, CDR2 YYDKDF (reference sequence). The V gene lost 6 bases and the J gene lost 2 bases, with 11 bases spanning the gap. The CDR3 length is 14 residues. The chain's CDR3 is CATSFEDRNQPQHF. The CDR3, as DNA: TGTGCCACCAGTTTCGAGGATCGCAATCAGCCCCAGCATTTT.

The rearrangement uses TRBV27 and TRBJ1-6, with a tentative D call TRBD1 (5 bases). CDR1 and CDR2 (germline): MNHEY, SMNVEV (reference sequence). Between the trimmed V and J ends, which lost 5 bases and 2 bases, there was a span of 13 bases. The CDR3 runs to 16 residues. CDR3 sequence: CASSPSPTAYNSPLHF. The CDR3 DNA reads TGTGCCAGCAGTCCATCCCCGACAGCCTATAATTCACCCCTCCACTTT.

The J gene is TRBJ1-4, the V gene TRBV6-5; no clear D gene. The CDR3 runs to 15 residues. Trimming took 3 bases from V and 8 from J, leaving 16 bases between them. Germline V gives CDR1 MNHEY, CDR2 SVGAGI. CDR3 residues: CASSYASQRREKLFF. CDR3 coding DNA: TGTGCCAGCAGTTATGCGTCCCAGAGGAGGGAAAAACTGTTTTTT.

This clone was found once. The V gene is TRBV25-1, the J gene TRBJ2-1; D may be TRBD2 (5 bases). The V gene's germline CDR1 is MGHDK and CDR2 SYGVNS. V was cut by 3 bases and J by 9 bases, with 15 bases left in between. The CDR3 is 14 amino acids. DNA of the CDR3: TGTGCCAGCAGTGATTTACTAGTGGAGACTGAGCAGTTCTTC. Its translation: CASSDLLVETEQFF. The full variable domain, rest sourced from reference TRBV25-1 and TRBJ2-1, is EADIYQTPRYLVIGTGKKITLECSQTMGHDKMYWYQQDPGMELHLIHYSYGVNSTEKGDLSSESTVSRIRTEHFPLTLESARPSHTSQYLCASSDLLVETEQFFGPGTRLTVL.

The CDR3 bases are TGTGCCAGCTCGCCGACAGGGGCGGAGGACACTGAAGCTTTCTTT. It encodes CASSPTGAEDTEAFF. The rearrangement joins TRBV18 to TRBJ1-1; 8 nucleotides match TRBD1. There are 15 residues in the CDR3. V dropped 6 bases and J dropped 3; count of bases not matched to a gene: 9. Germline CDR1 KGHSH, CDR2 LQKENI.

The V and J genes are TRBV10-3 and TRBJ2-7, with D hard to call. Looked up from germline, CDR1 is ENHRY and CDR2 is SYGVKD. V was shortened by 0 bases and J by 2 bases, with 17 bases between the two germline ends. CDR3 size: 17 residues. The CDR3 nucleotides read TGTGCCATCAGTGAGTCTGGTAGCTTGCAGTTAGCCTACGAGCAGTACTTC. This sequence encodes CAISESGSLQLAYEQYF.

A remark on this clone: Sequence at one end of the junction differs from germline and may be a read error. J is TRBJ1-1 and V is TRBV5-1, with D unresolved. The CDR3 is made up of 12 amino acids. The germline V gene encodes CDR1 SGHRS and CDR2 YFSETQ. The CDR3 is CASSEANSEAFF. CDR3 in DNA: TGCGCCAGCAGCGAAGCAAACAGTGAAGCTTTCTTT.

The V gene is TRBV29-1, the J gene TRBJ2-1, with TRBD2 matching 9 bases. Germline V gives CDR1 SQVTM, CDR2 ANQGSEA. CDR3 length: 14 amino acids. V was clipped by 5 bases and J by 7 bases; unmatched bases: 9. For the CDR3, the DNA is TGCAGCGTTAGGGGGGTTAGCGGGAGTAATGAGCAGTTCTTC. Protein sequence: CSVRGVSGSNEQFF.

The rearrangement joins TRBV18 to TRBJ2-1; 7 bases line up with TRBD2. The length of the CDR3 is 15 residues. Germline CDR1 reads KGHSH; CDR2 reads LQKENI. V lost 3 bases and J lost 10; bases outside the gene matches: 12. CDR3 coding DNA: TGTGCCAGCTCACCTGTAGGGAGGGGTTATTACGAGCAGTTCTTC. Encoded protein: CASSPVGRGYYEQFF. Full variable domain (missing parts from reference TRBV18 and TRBJ2-1): NAGVMQNPRHLVRRRGQEARLRCSPMKGHSHVYWYRQLPEEGLKFMVYLQKENIIDESGMPKERFSAEFPKEGPSILRIQQVVRGDSAAYFCASSPVGRGYYEQFFGPGTRLTVL.